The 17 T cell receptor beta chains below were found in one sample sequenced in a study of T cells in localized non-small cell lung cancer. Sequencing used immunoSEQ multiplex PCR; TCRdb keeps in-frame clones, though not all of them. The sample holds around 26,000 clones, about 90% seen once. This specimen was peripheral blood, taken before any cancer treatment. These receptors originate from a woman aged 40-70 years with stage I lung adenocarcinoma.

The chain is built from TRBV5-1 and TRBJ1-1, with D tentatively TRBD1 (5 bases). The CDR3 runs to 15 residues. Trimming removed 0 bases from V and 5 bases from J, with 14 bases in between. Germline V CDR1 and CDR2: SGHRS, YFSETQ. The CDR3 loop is CASSLALGGVTEAFF. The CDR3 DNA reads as TGCGCCAGCAGCTTGGCGCTTGGGGGAGTTACTGAAGCTTTCTTT. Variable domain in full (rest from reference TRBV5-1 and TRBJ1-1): KAGVTQTPRYLIKTRGQQVTLSCSPISGHRSVSWYQQTPGQGLQFLFEYFSETQRNKGNFPGRFSGRQFSNSRSEMNVSTLELGDSALYLCASSLALGGVTEAFFGQGTRLTVV.

The CDR3 nucleotides are TGTGCCAGCAGTCCTATAGCAAGGAATCAGCCCCAGCATTTT. It encodes CASSPIARNQPQHF. The chain couples TRBV28 to TRBJ1-5; D gene ambiguous. The CDR3 extends over 14 amino acids. Germline CDR1 is MDHEN and CDR2 is SYDVKM. The V and J ends lost 5 bases and 4 bases respectively, with 12 bases between them. The full variable domain, its missing parts supplied by reference TRBV28 and TRBJ1-5, is DVKVTQSSRYLVKRTGEKVFLECVQDMDHENMFWYRQDPGLGLRLIYFSYDVKMKEKGDIPEGYSVSREKKERFSLILESASTNQTSMYLCASSPIARNQPQHFGDGTRLSIL.

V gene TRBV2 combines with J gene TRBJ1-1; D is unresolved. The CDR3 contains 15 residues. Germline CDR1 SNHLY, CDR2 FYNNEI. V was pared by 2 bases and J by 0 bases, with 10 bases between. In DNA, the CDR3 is TGTGCCAGCAGTGAAAGACTGATCATGAACACTGAAGCTTTCTTT. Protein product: CASSERLIMNTEAFF.

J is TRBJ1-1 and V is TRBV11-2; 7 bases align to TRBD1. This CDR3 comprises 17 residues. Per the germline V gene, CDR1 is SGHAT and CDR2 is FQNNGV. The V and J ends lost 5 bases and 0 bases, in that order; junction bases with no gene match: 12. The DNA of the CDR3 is TGTGCCAGCAGCGCCTACAGGGGATCCGGCATGAACACTGAAGCTTTCTTT. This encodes CASSAYRGSGMNTEAFF.

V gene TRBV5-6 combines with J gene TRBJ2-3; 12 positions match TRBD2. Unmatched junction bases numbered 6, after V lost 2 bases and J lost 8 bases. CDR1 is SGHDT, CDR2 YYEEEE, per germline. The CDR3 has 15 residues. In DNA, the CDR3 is TGTGCCAGCAGCTTACTAGCGGGGGGTCAGAGTACGCAGTATTTT. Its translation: CASSLLAGGQSTQYF.

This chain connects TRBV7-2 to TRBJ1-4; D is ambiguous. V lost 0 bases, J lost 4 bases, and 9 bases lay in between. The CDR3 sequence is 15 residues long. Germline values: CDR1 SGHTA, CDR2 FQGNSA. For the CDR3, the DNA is TGTGCCAGCAGCTTAGCGCCCCAGCTTAATGAAAAACTGTTTTTT. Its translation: CASSLAPQLNEKLFF. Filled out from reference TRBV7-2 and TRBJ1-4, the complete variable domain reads GAGVSQSPSNKVTEKGKDVELRCDPISGHTALYWYRQSLGQGLEFLIYFQGNSAPDKSGLPSDRFSAERTGGSVSTLTIQRTQQEDSAVYLCASSLAPQLNEKLFFGSGTQLSVL.

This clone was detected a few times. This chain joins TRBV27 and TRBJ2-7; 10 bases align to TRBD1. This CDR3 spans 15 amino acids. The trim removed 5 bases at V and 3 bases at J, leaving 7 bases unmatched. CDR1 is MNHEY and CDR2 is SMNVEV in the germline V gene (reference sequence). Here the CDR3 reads CASSEPGQGSYEQYF. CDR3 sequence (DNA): TGTGCCAGCAGTGAACCGGGACAGGGGAGCTACGAGCAGTACTTC.

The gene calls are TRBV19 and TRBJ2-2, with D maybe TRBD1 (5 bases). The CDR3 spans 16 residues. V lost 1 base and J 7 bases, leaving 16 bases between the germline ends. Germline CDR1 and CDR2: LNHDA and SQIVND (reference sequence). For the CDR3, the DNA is TGTGCCAGTAGTATAGCAGCCCTAGGGCAGGGCGGGGAGCTGTTTTTT. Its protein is CASSIAALGQGGELFF.

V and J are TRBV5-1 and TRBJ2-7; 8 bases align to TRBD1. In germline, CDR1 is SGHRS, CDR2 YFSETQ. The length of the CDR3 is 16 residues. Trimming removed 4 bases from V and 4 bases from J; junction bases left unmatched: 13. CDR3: CASSRGSGTGEYEQYF. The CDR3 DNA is TGCGCCAGCAGCCGGGGGTCCGGGACAGGAGAATACGAGCAGTACTTC. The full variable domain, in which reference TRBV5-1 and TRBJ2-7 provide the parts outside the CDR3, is KAGVTQTPRYLIKTRGQQVTLSCSPISGHRSVSWYQQTPGQGLQFLFEYFSETQRNKGNFPGRFSGRQFSNSRSEMNVSTLELGDSALYLCASSRGSGTGEYEQYFGPGTRLTVT.

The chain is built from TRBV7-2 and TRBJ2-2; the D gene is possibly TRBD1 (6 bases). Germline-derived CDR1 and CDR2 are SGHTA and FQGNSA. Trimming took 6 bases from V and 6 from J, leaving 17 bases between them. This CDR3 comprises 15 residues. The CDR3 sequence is CASSSLGGFAGELFF. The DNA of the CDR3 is TGTGCCAGCAGTTCCCTAGGGGGTTTCGCCGGGGAGCTGTTTTTT.

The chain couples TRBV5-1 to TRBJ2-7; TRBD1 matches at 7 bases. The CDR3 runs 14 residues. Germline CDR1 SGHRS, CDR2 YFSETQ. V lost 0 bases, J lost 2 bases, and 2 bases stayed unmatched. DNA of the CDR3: TGCGCCAGCAGCTTGGGGACAGGACCCTACGAGCAGTACTTC. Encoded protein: CASSLGTGPYEQYF.

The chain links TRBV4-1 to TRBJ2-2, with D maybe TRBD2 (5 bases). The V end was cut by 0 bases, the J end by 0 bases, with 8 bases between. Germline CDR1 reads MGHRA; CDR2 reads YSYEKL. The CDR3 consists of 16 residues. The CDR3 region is CASSQDTGSNTGELFF. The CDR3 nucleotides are TGCGCCAGCAGCCAAGATACGGGGTCGAACACCGGGGAGCTGTTTTTT.

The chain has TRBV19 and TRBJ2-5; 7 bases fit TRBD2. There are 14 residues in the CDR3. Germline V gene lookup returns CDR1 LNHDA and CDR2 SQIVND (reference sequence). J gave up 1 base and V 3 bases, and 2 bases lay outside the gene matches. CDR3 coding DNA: TGTGCCAGTAGTATCGCTAGCGGCCAAGAGACCCAGTACTTC. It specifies CASSIASGQETQYF. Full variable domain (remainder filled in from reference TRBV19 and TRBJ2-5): DGGITQSPKYLFRKEGQNVTLSCEQNLNHDAMYWYRQDPGQGLRLIYYSQIVNDFQKGDIAEGYSVSREKKESFPLTVTSAQKNPTAFYLCASSIASGQETQYFGPGTRLLVL.

The CDR3 DNA sequence: TGTGCCAGCAGCCTAGGAGGATCACCCCTCCACTTT. Its protein product is CASSLGGSPLHF. The chain carries TRBV7-9 and TRBJ1-6; no firm D call. The germline V and J ends were trimmed by 5 bases and 10 bases, with 9 bases remaining between them. The CDR3 sequence is 12 residues long. The germline gives CDR1 SEHNR, CDR2 FQNEAQ (reference sequence).

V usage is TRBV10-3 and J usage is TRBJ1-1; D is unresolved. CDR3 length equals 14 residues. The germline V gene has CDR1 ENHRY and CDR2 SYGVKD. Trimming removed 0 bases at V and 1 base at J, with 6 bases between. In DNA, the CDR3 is TGTGCCATCAGTGAGTCGAGGCAGAACACTGAAGCTTTCTTT. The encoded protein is CAISESRQNTEAFF.

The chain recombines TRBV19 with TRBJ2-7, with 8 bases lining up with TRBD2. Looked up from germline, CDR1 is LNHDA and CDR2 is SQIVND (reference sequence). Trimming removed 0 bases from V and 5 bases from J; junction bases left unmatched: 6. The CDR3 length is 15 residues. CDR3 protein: CASSIEVRLANEQYF. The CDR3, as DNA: TGTGCCAGTAGTATAGAGGTAAGACTAGCGAACGAGCAGTACTTC.

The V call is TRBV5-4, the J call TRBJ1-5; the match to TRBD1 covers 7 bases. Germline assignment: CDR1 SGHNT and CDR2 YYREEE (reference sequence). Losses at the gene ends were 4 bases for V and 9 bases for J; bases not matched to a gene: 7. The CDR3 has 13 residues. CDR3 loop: CASSRDSGRPQHF. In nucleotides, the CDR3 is TGTGCCAGCAGCAGGGACAGTGGACGGCCCCAGCATTTT.